A single sample is the source of the 3 T cell receptor beta chains below, sequenced in a study of blood T cells in healthy people across ages. With a J-beta primer mix and a sample-barcoded 5' primer, a second PCR ran about 7 to 12 cycles. TCRdb processed the 5' RACE reads anew with MiXCR; each CDR3 protein has one entry. Altogether roughly 2 million distinct CDR3 sequences are present, approximately 50% being singletons, with the ten largest covering 2% to 2.5%. Material for sequencing was blood. The receptors were gathered from a woman in her forties in good health.

This clonotype has a handful of counts. The chain employs TRBV11-2 and TRBJ2-5; TRBD1 matches at 8 bases. CDR1 and CDR2 from the germline V gene are SGHAT and FQNNGV. The J segment lost 4 bases and the V segment lost 4 bases, leaving 8 bases of the junction unmatched. The CDR3 consists of 15 residues. CDR3 region: CASSSTWTGRETQYF. The CDR3 DNA reads TGTGCCAGCAGCTCTACTTGGACAGGGAGAGAGACCCAGTACTTC.

The rearrangement links TRBV6-5 to TRBJ2-3, with D possibly matching TRBD1 (6 bases). V lost 4 bases to trimming and J lost 7 bases, with 15 bases between them. This CDR3 has 14 amino acids. In germline, CDR1 is MNHEY, CDR2 SVGAGI. The CDR3 here is CASSFQGYPNTQYF. The CDR3 nucleotides are TGTGCCAGCAGTTTCCAGGGGTACCCTAATACGCAGTATTTT.

The V call is TRBV29-1, the J call TRBJ1-2; D unresolved. The CDR3 contains 15 residues. V dropped 4 bases and J dropped 1 base, with 16 bases sitting between them. Looked up from germline, CDR1 is SQVTM and CDR2 is ANQGSEA. CDR3 loop: CSVVGHRVNNYGYTF. The CDR3 DNA is TGCAGCGTTGTCGGCCACAGAGTCAATAACTATGGCTACACCTTC.